This T cell receptor beta chain was observed in a study of blood T cell repertoires in COVID-19. Trimming took off 5 bases at V and 5 bases at J, with 13 bases between the two ends. Per the germline V gene, CDR1 is SGHTA and CDR2 is FQGNSA. This CDR3 is 15 amino acids long. In the original workflow: Quantification of nucleated cells was approximated via reference gene primer amplification. This table comes from immunoSEQ multiplex PCR, and its TCRdb copy is limited to in-frame clones, with some not included. That table supplies the V and J calls and clone size; D and trimming were determined from the DNA. Of about 140,000 clones listed, roughly 80% are singletons.

V usage is TRBV7-2 and J usage is TRBJ1-6; D unresolved. The material sequenced was peripheral blood. This receptor was taken from a man aged 60 to 75 who had recovered from COVID-19. This chain's CDR3 is CASSISTPNNSPLHF. The CDR3 region has the DNA TGTGCCAGCAGCATTTCGACACCGAATAATTCACCCCTCCACTTT.